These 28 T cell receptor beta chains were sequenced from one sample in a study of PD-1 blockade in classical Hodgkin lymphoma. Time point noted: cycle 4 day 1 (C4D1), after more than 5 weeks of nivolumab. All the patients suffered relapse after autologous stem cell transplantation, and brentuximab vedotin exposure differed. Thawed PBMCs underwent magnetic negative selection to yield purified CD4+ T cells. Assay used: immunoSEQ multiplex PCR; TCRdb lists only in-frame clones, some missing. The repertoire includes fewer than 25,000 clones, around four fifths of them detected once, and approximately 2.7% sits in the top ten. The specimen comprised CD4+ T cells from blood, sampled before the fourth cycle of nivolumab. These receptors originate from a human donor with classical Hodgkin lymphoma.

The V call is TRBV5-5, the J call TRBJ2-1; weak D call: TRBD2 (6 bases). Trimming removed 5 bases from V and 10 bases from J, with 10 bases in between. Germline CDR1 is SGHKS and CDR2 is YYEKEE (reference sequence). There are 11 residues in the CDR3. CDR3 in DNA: TGTGCCAGCAGATGGGGGGAGGAGCAGTTCTTC. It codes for CASRWGEEQFF. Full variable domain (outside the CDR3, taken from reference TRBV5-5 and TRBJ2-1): DAGVTQSPTHLIKTRGQQVTLRCSPISGHKSVSWYQQVLGQGPQFIFQYYEKEERGRGNFPDRFSARQFPNYSSELNVNALLLGDSALYLCASRWGEEQFFGPGTRLTVL.

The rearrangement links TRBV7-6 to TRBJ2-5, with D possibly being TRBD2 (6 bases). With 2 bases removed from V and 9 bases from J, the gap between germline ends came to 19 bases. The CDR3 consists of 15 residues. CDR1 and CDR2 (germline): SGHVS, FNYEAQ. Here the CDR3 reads CASSLLSSESWAQYF. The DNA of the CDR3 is TGTGCCAGCAGCTTACTCTCTAGCGAGTCGTGGGCCCAGTACTTC.

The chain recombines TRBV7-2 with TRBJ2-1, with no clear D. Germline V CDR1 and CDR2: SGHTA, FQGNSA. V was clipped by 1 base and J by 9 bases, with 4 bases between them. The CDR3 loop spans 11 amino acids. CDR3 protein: CASSLGPEQFF. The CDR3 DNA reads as TGTGCCAGCAGCTTAGGCCCTGAGCAGTTCTTC.

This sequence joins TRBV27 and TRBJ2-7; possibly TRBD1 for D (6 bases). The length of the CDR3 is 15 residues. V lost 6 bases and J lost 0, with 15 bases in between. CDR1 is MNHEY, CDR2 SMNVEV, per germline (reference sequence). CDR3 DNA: TGTGCCAGCAGGTCAAGACAGGCAAGCTCCTACGAGCAGTACTTC. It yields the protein CASRSRQASSYEQYF.

The CDR3 loop is CASSYGQGYEQYF. CDR3 coding DNA: TGCGCCAGCAGCTACGGTCAGGGCTACGAGCAGTACTTC. J is TRBJ2-7 and V is TRBV5-1; D is possibly TRBD1 (5 bases). The CDR3 runs 13 residues. V dropped 3 bases and J dropped 3 bases, with 10 bases sitting between them. From germline, CDR1 is SGHRS and CDR2 YFSETQ. Filled out from reference TRBV5-1 and TRBJ2-7, the complete variable domain reads KAGVTQTPRYLIKTRGQQVTLSCSPISGHRSVSWYQQTPGQGLQFLFEYFSETQRNKGNFPGRFSGRQFSNSRSEMNVSTLELGDSALYLCASSYGQGYEQYFGPGTRLTVT.

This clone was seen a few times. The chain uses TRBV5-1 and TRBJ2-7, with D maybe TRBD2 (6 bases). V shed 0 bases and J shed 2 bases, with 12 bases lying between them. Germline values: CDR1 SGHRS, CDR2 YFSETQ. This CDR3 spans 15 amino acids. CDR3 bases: TGCGCCAGCAGCTTGGCTTGGGCGGGGACCTACGAGCAGTACTTC. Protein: CASSLAWAGTYEQYF.

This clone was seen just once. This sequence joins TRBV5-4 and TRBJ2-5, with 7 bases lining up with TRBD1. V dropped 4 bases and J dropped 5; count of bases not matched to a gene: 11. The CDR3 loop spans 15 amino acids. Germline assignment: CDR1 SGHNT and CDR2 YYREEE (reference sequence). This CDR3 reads CASSLRTGAGETQYF. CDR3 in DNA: TGTGCCAGCAGCCTTCGGACAGGCGCAGGGGAGACCCAGTACTTC.

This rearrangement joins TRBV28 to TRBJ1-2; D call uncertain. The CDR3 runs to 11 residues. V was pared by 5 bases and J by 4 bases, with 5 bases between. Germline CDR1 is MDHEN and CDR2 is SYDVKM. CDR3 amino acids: CASSEIYGYTF. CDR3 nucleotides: TGTGCCAGCAGTGAAATCTATGGCTACACCTTC.

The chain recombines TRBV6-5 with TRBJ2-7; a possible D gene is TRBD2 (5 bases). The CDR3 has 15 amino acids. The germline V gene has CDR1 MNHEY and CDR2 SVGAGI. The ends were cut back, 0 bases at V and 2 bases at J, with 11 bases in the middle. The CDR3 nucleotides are TGTGCCAGCAGTTACTCCGCGAGCGGACCCTACGAGCAGTACTTC. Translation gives CASSYSASGPYEQYF.

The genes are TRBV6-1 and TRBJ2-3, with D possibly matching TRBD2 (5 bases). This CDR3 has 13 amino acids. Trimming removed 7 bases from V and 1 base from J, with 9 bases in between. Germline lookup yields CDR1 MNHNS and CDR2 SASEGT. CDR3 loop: CASILVGTDTQYF. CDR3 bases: TGTGCCAGCATACTAGTGGGCACAGATACGCAGTATTTT.

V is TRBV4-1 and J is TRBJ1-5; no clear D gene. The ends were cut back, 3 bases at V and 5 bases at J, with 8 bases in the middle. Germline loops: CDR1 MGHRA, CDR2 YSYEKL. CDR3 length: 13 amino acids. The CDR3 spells CASSQRGDQPQHF. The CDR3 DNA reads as TGCGCCAGCAGCCAGCGAGGAGATCAGCCCCAGCATTTT.

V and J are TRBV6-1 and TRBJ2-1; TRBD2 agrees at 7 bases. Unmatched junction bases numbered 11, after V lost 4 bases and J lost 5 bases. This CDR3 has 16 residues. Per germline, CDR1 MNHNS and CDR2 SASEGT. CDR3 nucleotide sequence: TGTGCCAGCAGTGCCAGTGCTAGCGGATGGGACAATGAGCAGTTCTTC. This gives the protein CASSASASGWDNEQFF.

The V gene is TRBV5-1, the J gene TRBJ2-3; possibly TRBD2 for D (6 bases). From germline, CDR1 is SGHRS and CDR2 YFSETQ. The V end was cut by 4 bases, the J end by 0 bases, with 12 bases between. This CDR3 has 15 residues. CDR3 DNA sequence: TGCGCCAGCAGCGGAACCGGGACTAGCACAGATACGCAGTATTTT. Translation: CASSGTGTSTDTQYF.

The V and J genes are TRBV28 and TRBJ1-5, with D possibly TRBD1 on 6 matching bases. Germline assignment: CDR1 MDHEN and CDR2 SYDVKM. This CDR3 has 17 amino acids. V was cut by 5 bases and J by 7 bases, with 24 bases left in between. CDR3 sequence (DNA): TGTGCCAGCAGTCGGGAAGACGGGACATGGAAACAACAGCCCCAGCATTTT. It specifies CASSREDGTWKQQPQHF. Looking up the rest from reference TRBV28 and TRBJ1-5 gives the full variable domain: DVKVTQSSRYLVKRTGEKVFLECVQDMDHENMFWYRQDPGLGLRLIYFSYDVKMKEKGDIPEGYSVSREKKERFSLILESASTNQTSMYLCASSREDGTWKQQPQHFGDGTRLSIL.

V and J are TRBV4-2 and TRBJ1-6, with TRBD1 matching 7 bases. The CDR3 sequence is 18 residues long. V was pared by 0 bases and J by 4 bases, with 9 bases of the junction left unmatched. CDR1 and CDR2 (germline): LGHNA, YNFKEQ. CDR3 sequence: CASSQEGGQATYNSPLHF. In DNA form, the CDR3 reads TGTGCCAGCAGCCAAGAGGGAGGACAGGCCACTTATAATTCACCCCTCCACTTT.

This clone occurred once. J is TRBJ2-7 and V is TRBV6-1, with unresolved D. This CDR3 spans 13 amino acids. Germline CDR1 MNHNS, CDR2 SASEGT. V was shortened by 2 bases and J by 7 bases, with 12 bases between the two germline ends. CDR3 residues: CASSEQVFSEQYF. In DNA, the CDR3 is TGTGCCAGCAGTGAACAGGTTTTTTCGGAGCAGTACTTC.

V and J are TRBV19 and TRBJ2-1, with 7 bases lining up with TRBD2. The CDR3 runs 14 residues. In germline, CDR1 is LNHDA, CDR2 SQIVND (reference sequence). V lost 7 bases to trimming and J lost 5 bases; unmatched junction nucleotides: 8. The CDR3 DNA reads TGTGCCAGTACCCAGACTAGCTGGGACAATGAGCAGTTCTTC. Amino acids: CASTQTSWDNEQFF.

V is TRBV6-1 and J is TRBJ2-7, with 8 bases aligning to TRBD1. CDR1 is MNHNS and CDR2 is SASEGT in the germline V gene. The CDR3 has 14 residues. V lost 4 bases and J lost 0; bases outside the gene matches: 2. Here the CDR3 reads CASSVGQDSYEQYF. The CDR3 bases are TGTGCCAGCAGTGTGGGACAGGACTCCTACGAGCAGTACTTC.

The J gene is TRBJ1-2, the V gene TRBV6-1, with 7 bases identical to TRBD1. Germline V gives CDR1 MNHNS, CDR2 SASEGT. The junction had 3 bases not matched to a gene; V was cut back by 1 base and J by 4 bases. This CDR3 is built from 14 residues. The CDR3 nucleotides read TGTGCCAGCAGTGAAGGTAGGACAGGCTATGGCTACACCTTC. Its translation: CASSEGRTGYGYTF.

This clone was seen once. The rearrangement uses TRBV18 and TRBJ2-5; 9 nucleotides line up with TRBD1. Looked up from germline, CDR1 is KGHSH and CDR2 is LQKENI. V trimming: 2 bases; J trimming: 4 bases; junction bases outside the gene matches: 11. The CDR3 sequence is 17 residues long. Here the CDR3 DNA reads TGTGCCAGCTCACCAACAGCACAGGGGGCAAGCCCAGAGACCCAGTACTTC. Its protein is CASSPTAQGASPETQYF.

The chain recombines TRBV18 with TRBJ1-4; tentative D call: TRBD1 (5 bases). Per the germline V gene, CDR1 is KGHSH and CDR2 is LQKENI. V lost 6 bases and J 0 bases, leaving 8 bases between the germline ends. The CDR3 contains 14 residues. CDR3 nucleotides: TGTGCCAGCTCCGACAGTGCAACTAATGAAAAACTGTTTTTT. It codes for CASSDSATNEKLFF.

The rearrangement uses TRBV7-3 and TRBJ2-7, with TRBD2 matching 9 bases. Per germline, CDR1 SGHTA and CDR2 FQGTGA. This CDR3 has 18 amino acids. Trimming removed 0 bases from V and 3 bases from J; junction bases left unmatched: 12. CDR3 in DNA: TGTGCCAGCAGCTTAACCACTAGCGGGCCACCATCATACTACGAGCAGTACTTC. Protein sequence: CASSLTTSGPPSYYEQYF.

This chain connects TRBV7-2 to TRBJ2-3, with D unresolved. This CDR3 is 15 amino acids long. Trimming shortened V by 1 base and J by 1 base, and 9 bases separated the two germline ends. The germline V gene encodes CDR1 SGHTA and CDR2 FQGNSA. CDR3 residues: CASSLGATRTDTQYF. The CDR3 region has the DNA TGTGCCAGCAGCTTAGGGGCTACCCGCACAGATACGCAGTATTTT.

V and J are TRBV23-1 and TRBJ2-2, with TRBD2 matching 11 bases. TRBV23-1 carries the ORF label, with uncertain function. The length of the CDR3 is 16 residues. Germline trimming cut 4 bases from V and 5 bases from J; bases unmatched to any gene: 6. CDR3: CASSPRIAGGTGELFF. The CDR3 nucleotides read TGCGCCAGCAGTCCCCGGATAGCGGGAGGGACCGGGGAGCTGTTTTTT.

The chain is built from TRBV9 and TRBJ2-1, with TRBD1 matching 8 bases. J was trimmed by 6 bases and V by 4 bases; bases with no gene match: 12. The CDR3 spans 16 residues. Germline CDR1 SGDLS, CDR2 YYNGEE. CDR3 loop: CASSPQGAGGFNEQFF. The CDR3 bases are TGTGCCAGCAGCCCCCAGGGGGCAGGAGGGTTCAATGAGCAGTTCTTC.

CDR3 in amino acids: CASSHRTGLTRREYF. DNA of the CDR3: TGTGCCAGCAGTCACCGAACGGGACTGACCCGTCGGGAGTACTTC. The chain employs TRBV28 and TRBJ2-7; TRBD2 is a possible D gene (6 bases). This CDR3 is 15 amino acids long. Trimming removed 5 bases at V and 11 bases at J, with 25 bases between. Germline CDR1 MDHEN, CDR2 SYDVKM.

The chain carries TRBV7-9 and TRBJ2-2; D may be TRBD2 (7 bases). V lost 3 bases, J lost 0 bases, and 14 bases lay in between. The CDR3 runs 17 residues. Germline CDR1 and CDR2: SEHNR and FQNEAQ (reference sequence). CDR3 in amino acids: CASSFQRGHPNTGELFF. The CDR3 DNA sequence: TGTGCCAGCAGCTTCCAGCGGGGACATCCGAACACCGGGGAGCTGTTTTTT.

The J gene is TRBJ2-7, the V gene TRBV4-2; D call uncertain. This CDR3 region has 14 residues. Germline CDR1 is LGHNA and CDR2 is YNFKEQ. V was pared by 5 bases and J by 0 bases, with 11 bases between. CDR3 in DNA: TGTGCCAGCAGCTTCCATGGCAGCTCCTACGAGCAGTACTTC. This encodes CASSFHGSSYEQYF.